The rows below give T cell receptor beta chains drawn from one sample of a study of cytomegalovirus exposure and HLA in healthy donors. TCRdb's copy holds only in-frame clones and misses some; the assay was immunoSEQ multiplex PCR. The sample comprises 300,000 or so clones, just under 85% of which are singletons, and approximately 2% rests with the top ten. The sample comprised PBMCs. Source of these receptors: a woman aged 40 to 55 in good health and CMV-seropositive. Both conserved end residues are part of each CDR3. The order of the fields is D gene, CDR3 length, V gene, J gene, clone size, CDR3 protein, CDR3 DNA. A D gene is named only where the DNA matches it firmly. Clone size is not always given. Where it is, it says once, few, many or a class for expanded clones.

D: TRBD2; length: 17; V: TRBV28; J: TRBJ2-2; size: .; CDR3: CASGNPGLPKNTGELFF; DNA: TGTGCCAGCGGAAATCCGGGACTACCTAAGAACACCGGGGAGCTGTTTTTT
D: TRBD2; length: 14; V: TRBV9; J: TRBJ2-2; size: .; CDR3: CASSVFREAGELFF; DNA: TGTGCCAGCAGCGTATTCCGGGAGGCCGGGGAGCTGTTTTTT
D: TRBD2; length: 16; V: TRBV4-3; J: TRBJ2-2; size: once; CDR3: CASSQEAGLAAGELFF; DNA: TGCGCCAGCAGCCAAGAGGCAGGACTAGCGGCCGGGGAGCTGTTTTTT
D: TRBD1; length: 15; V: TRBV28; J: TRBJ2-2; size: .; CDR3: CASSLRDRVTGELFF; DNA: TGTGCCAGCAGTTTACGGGACAGGGTCACCGGGGAGCTGTTTTTT
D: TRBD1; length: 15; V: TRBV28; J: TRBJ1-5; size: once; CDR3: CASSLEGQGNQPQHF; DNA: TGTGCCAGCAGTTTGGAGGGACAGGGCAATCAGCCCCAGCATTTT
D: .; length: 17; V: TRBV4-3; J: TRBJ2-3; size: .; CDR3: CASSQEGAVSATDTQYF; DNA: TGCGCCAGCAGCCAAGAGGGGGCGGTCTCTGCCACAGATACGCAGTATTTT
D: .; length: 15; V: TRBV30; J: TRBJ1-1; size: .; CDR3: CAWSVTGQLNTEAFF; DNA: TGTGCCTGGAGTGTAACCGGACAGTTGAACACTGAAGCTTTCTTT
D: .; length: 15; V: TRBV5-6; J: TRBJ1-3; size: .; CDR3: CASSLAGSRGNTIYF; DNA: TGTGCCAGCAGCTTGGCCGGATCGAGGGGAAACACCATATATTTT
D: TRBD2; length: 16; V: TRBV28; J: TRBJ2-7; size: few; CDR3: CATTGAGAIKSYEQYF; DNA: TGTGCCACTACTGGAGCGGGAGCAATTAAATCCTACGAGCAGTACTTC
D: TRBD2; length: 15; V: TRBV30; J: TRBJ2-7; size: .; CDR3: CAWSLAGGTSYEQYF; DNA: TGTGCCTGGAGTCTAGCGGGAGGAACCTCCTACGAGCAGTACTTC
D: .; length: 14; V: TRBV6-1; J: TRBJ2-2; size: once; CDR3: CAPKGGVDTGELFF; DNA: TGTGCCCCCAAGGGGGGGGTGGACACCGGGGAGCTGTTTTTT
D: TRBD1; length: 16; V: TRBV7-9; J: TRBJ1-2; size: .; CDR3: CASSTSGTGGPYGYTF; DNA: TGTGCCAGCAGCACCTCCGGGACAGGGGGTCCCTATGGCTACACCTTC
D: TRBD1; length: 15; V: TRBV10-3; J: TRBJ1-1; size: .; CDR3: CAIRPGDRENTEAFF; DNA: TGTGCCATCAGACCCGGGGACAGGGAGAACACTGAAGCTTTCTTT
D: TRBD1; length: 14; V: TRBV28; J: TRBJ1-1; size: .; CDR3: CASRSTGDWTEAFF; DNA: TGTGCCAGCAGATCGACAGGGGATTGGACTGAAGCTTTCTTT
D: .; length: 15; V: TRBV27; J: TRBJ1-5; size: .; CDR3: CASSSRAGPNQPQHF; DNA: TGTGCCAGCAGTTCCCGAGCAGGGCCAAATCAGCCCCAGCATTTT
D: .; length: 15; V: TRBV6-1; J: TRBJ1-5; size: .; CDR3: CASSWEGVSNQPQHF; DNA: TGTGCCAGCAGTTGGGAAGGGGTTAGCAATCAGCCCCAGCATTTT
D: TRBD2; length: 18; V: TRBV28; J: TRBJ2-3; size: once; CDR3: CASSFLDWGGSDTDTQYF; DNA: TGTGCCAGCAGTTTTTTAGACTGGGGCGGGAGCGACACAGATACGCAGTATTTT
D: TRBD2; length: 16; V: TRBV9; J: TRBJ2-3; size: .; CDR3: CASSTTSGSGTDTQYF; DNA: TGTGCCAGCAGCACGACTAGCGGGAGTGGCACAGATACGCAGTATTTT
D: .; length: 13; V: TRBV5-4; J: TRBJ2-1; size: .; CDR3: CASSASSYNEQFF; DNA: TGTGCCAGCAGCGCCTCGAGCTACAATGAGCAGTTCTTC
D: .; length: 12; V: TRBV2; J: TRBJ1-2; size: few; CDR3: CASSGQNYGYTF; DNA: TGTGCCAGCAGTGGGCAGAACTATGGCTACACCTTC
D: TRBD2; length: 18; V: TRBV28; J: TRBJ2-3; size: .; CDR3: CASSPYLGLAGVRDTQYF; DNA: TGTGCCAGCAGCCCATATCTGGGACTAGCGGGAGTAAGAGATACGCAGTATTTT
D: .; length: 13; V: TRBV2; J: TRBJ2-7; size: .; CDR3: CASTEGVQYEQYF; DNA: TGTGCCAGCACCGAGGGGGTACAGTACGAGCAGTACTTC
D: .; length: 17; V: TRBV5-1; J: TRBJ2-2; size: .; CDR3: CASSTQGRSANTGELFF; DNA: TGCGCCAGCAGCACCCAGGGTCGTTCAGCGAACACCGGGGAGCTGTTTTTT
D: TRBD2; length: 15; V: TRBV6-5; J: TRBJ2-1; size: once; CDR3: CASTNPGTSVNEQFF; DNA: TGTGCCAGCACCAACCCCGGGACTAGCGTCAATGAGCAGTTCTTC